This T cell receptor beta chain was documented in a study of T cell responses to AZD1222 COVID-19 vaccine. The CDR3 contains 13 residues. Germline lookup yields CDR1 LNHDA and CDR2 SQIVND (reference sequence). V gave up 4 bases and J gave up 8 bases; unmatched junction bases: 6. Here immunoSEQ multiplex PCR was the method, and the copy in TCRdb shows in-frame clones only, minus some. This table holds about 120,000 clones, 70% to 90% found once. The material sequenced was peripheral blood, taken on day 0 of AZD1222 vaccination. The chain joins TRBV19 to TRBJ1-2; 8 positions match TRBD1. The sequence derives from an adult in good health. This CDR3 is CASSTTGVGGYTF. CDR3 nucleotides: TGTGCCAGTAGTACGACAGGGGTTGGGGGCTACACCTTC. The full variable domain, its missing parts supplied by reference TRBV19 and TRBJ1-2, is DGGITQSPKYLFRKEGQNVTLSCEQNLNHDAMYWYRQDPGQGLRLIYYSQIVNDFQKGDIAEGYSVSREKKESFPLTVTSAQKNPTAFYLCASSTTGVGGYTFGSGTRLTVV.